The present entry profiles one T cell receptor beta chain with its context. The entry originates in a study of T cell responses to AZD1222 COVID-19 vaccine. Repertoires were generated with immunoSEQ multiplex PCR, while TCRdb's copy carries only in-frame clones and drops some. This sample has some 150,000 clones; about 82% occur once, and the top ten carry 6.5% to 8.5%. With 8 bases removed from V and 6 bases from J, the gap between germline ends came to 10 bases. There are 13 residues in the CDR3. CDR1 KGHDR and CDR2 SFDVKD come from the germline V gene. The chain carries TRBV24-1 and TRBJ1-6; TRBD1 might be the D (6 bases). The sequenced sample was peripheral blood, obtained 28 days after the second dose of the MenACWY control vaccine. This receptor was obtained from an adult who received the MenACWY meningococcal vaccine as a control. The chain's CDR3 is CATNRDLNSPLHF. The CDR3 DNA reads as TGTGCCACCAACAGGGATCTTAATTCACCCCTCCACTTT.